These 9 T cell receptor beta chains originate from one sample sequenced in a study of long-term antiretroviral therapy in people with HIV. Assay version v3.0 of immunoSEQ was used, and it was run at survey level. Clones were sequenced by immunoSEQ multiplex PCR, and TCRdb holds only the in-frame ones, with some missing. The sample has more than 20,000 clones, roughly four fifths seen once. The input for sequencing was unsorted PBMCs, taken 0.3 years after starting antiretroviral therapy. All receptors come from a man aged 45 to 65 with HIV.

The V call is TRBV28, the J call TRBJ2-3, with D uncertain. The CDR3 is 13 residues long. Trimming removed 5 bases from V and 1 base from J, with 7 bases in between. CDR1 MDHEN and CDR2 SYDVKM come from the germline V gene. The CDR3 region has the DNA TGTGCCAGCAGTGCGGCAGGCACAGATACGCAGTATTTT. Residues: CASSAAGTDTQYF.

This chain uses TRBV6-5 with TRBJ1-1, with no clear D. Germline V CDR1 and CDR2: MNHEY, SVGAGI. This CDR3 contains 14 residues. The V end lost 6 bases, the J end lost 0 bases, and 11 bases lay between the germline ends. CDR3 DNA sequence: TGTGCCAGCAGGGTCGGTTCGATGAACACTGAAGCTTTCTTT. The encoded protein is CASRVGSMNTEAFF.

The rearrangement links TRBV18 to TRBJ1-2; D gene unclear. CDR3 length equals 13 residues. CDR1 and CDR2 from the germline V gene are KGHSH and LQKENI. V was pared by 6 bases and J by 8 bases, with 16 bases between. This CDR3 reads CASSRDPLGGYTF. In nucleotides, the CDR3 is TGTGCCAGCTCTCGAGACCCTCTAGGCGGCTACACCTTC.

This chain uses TRBV14 with TRBJ1-2; 8 bases fit TRBD1. V lost 4 bases, J lost 7 bases, and 11 bases stayed unmatched. In germline, CDR1 is SGHDN, CDR2 FVKESK. The CDR3 totals 15 residues. DNA of the CDR3: TGTGCCAGCAGCCCTTGGGACAGGCCCGTCGGTGGCTACACCTTC. Its protein is CASSPWDRPVGGYTF. The full variable domain, completed using reference TRBV14 and TRBJ1-2, is EAGVTQFPSHSVIEKGQTVTLRCDPISGHDNLYWYRRVMGKEIKFLLHFVKESKQDESGMPNNRFLAERTGGTYSTLKVQPAELEDSGVYFCASSPWDRPVGGYTFGSGTRLTVV.

CDR3 protein: CASRTATTNEKLFF. The CDR3 DNA is TGTGCCAGCAGGACAGCCACAACTAATGAAAAACTGTTTTTT. The V call is TRBV2, the J call TRBJ1-4; D may be TRBD1 (5 bases). The germline V gene encodes CDR1 SNHLY and CDR2 FYNNEI. The CDR3 has 14 residues. The V end was cut by 6 bases, the J end by 0 bases, with 8 bases between.

V and J are TRBV9 and TRBJ2-7; either TRBD1 or TRBD2 may supply D (6 bases each). The CDR3 has 13 residues. Trimming took 2 bases from V and 5 from J, leaving 11 bases between them. Germline V gives CDR1 SGDLS, CDR2 YYNGEE. In DNA form, the CDR3 reads TGTGCCAGCAGCGTGGGGGGCAGCGACGAGCAGTACTTC. It codes for CASSVGGSDEQYF.

V gene TRBV25-1 combines with J gene TRBJ2-1; 7 nucleotides match TRBD1. The CDR3 spans 13 residues. CDR1 and CDR2 from the germline V gene are MGHDK and SYGVNS. Trimming at V came to 6 bases and at J to 9 bases, leaving 8 bases not matched to a gene. The CDR3 nucleotides are TGTGCCAGCAGCCTCTACAGGGGCACTGAGCAGTTCTTC. It encodes CASSLYRGTEQFF. Full variable domain (rest looked up from reference TRBV25-1 and TRBJ2-1): EADIYQTPRYLVIGTGKKITLECSQTMGHDKMYWYQQDPGMELHLIHYSYGVNSTEKGDLSSESTVSRIRTEHFPLTLESARPSHTSQYLCASSLYRGTEQFFGPGTRLTVL.

The chain recombines TRBV19 with TRBJ2-7; D is possibly TRBD1 (5 bases). V lost 1 base to trimming and J lost 2 bases, with 12 bases between them. Germline V gene data show CDR1 as LNHDA and CDR2 as SQIVND (reference sequence). The CDR3 sequence is 15 residues long. DNA for the CDR3: TGTGCCAGTAGTATAGTTTACAGGAGCGCCTACGAGCAGTACTTC. Its protein product is CASSIVYRSAYEQYF.

V gene TRBV9 combines with J gene TRBJ2-7, with D possibly matching TRBD1 (5 bases). Germline lookup yields CDR1 SGDLS and CDR2 YYNGEE. V gave up 3 bases and J gave up 3 bases, with 10 bases separating them. The CDR3 totals 13 residues. CDR3 nucleotide sequence: TGTGCCAGCAGCGCAGGGCAACACTACGAGCAGTACTTC. It translates to CASSAGQHYEQYF. Complete variable domain (other parts from reference TRBV9 and TRBJ2-7): DSGVTQTPKHLITATGQRVTLRCSPRSGDLSVYWYQQSLDQGLQFLIQYYNGEERAKGNILERFSAQQFPDLHSELNLSSLELGDSALYFCASSAGQHYEQYFGPGTRLTVT.